The present T cell receptor beta chain was sequenced within a study of blood T cells in healthy people across ages. A sample-barcoded 5' primer and a J-beta primer mix were used in a second PCR of roughly 6 to 11 cycles. MiXCR, applied by TCRdb to the 5' RACE reads, yields one record per CDR3 protein. Among 750,000 to 1,000,000 distinct CDR3 sequences listed, about 27% were seen once. This clonotype was counted at least ten times. The CDR3 loop spans 13 amino acids. The J segment lost 5 bases and the V segment lost 4 bases, leaving 4 bases of the junction unmatched. Looked up from germline, CDR1 is KGHSH and CDR2 is LQKENI. These data were likewise used in another study, on T cells of mothers and their children. As that study records: Persistent microchimeric T cell clones were not found at ~100 per million sensitivity.

V usage is TRBV18 and J usage is TRBJ2-7; 8 bases map to TRBD2. The source of this sequence is a woman between 40 and 50 years old in good health. Sequencing used blood. The chain's CDR3 is CASSRREGDEQYF. The CDR3, as DNA: TGTGCCAGCTCACGACGGGAGGGAGACGAGCAGTACTTC.